This entry features one T cell receptor (beta chain) sequence. Antigen: not known. TCRdb re-called the 5' RACE reads; one entry per CDR3 protein, DNA not given. The ten top clones account for approximately 3.5%, within a sample of 450,000 to 600,000 distinct CDR3 sequences. The data stem from a study of T cells expressing NK-cell markers. Study-wide background: It was sorted CD3+CD56-NKG2C+, CD3+CD56+NKG2C- and CD3+CD56+NKG2C+ T cells that provided the TCR beta repertoires.

Study-level points and caveats: Whether expanded NKG2C+ T cell clones recognized HCMV stayed uncertain.

Germline loops: CDR1 DFQATT, CDR2 SNEGSKA (reference sequence). The CDR3 has 19 residues. The specimen was blood T cells: a sorted CD56 or NKG2C T cell subset, CD4+ or CD8+ T cells, or bulk PBMC T cells (not recorded which). The receptor comes from a man in his late teens or twenties in good health. The chain carries TRBV20-1 and TRBJ2-7; TCRdb indicates TRBD1, and absent DNA this call remains unverified. CDR3 region: CSARGGGTGKYRASYEQYF.